This record looks at one T cell receptor (beta chain) sequence and its context. Its antigen is still unknown. These data belong to a study of memory CD4+ T cells and cytomegalovirus serostatus. Notes on the study in general: Median bootstrapped AUC for CMV status was just under 0.97 originally, approximately 0.9 US-trained.

The sort gate was single viable CD3+CD4+CD8-CD45RO+ cells for memory CD4+ T cells. Measured with immunoSEQ multiplex PCR; TCRdb has only the in-frame clones, and not every one. The top ten hold roughly 1.5% of the sample, which has roughly 50,000 clones, around 78% seen once. The source material was memory CD4+ T cells from blood. The TCR was taken from an adult in good health and CMV-seronegative.

The CDR3 sequence: CASSLDVRETQYF. Written as DNA, the CDR3 is TGTGCCAGCAGCTTAGACGTTCGAGAGACCCAGTACTTC. This rearrangement joins TRBV11-2 to TRBJ2-5; D ambiguous. Germline CDR1 SGHAT, CDR2 FQNNGV. This CDR3 region has 13 residues. Trimming shortened V by 0 bases and J by 4 bases, and 6 bases separated the two germline ends.